These 9 T cell receptor beta chains share one sample of origin, sequenced in a study of regulatory dendritic cells for organ transplantation (dated by TCRdb to 2015 to 2018). Library creation used the immunoSEQ multiplex PCR assay. In TCRdb, the immuneACCESS table is reduced to in-frame sequences with V and J assigned. These tables do not hold every clone; where another copy was compared, an unresolved V gene accounts for under half, and the others remain unexplained. The sample includes about 20,000 clones, with approximately 83% observed a single time. The top ten clonotypes cover 0.65% to 0.8% of the sample. Their antigens remain unidentified. Sorted T cell subsets were CFSE-labeled and co-cultured for five to six days with allogeneic regulatory or mature dendritic cells at a 1:10 DC:T ratio. The sample consisted of naive CD4+ T cells from blood cultured with regulatory dendritic cells. According to the study, the label for this sample's cell subset or site signals: CD45RA+ naive T cells. These receptors were obtained from a human donor in good health.

The genes are TRBV7-2 and TRBJ2-7; D might be TRBD1 or TRBD2, each matching 7 bases. This CDR3 has 15 residues. Per the germline V gene, CDR1 is SGHTA and CDR2 is FQGNSA. Trimming left V 1 base short and J 2 bases short, with 12 bases between. CDR3: CASSLGGGQTYEQYF. CDR3 nucleotide sequence: TGTGCCAGCAGCTTAGGCGGGGGACAGACCTACGAGCAGTACTTC.

The chain links TRBV30 to TRBJ2-2; D is unresolved. Germline V lookup: CDR1 GTSNPN, CDR2 SVGIG (reference sequence). The germline V and J ends were trimmed by 2 bases and 2 bases, with 9 bases remaining between them. CDR3 length: 14 residues. The CDR3 nucleotides read TGTGCCTGGAGTTATGGGCATAACACCGGGGAGCTGTTTTTT. It translates to CAWSYGHNTGELFF.

This clone has just one count. V is TRBV4-2 and J is TRBJ1-1, with TRBD1 as a possible D gene (6 bases). Looked up from germline, CDR1 is LGHNA and CDR2 is YNFKEQ. Trimming stripped 5 bases from V and 4 bases from J, with 17 bases between. The CDR3 is 15 amino acids. CDR3 loop: CASSLTGGHVTEAFF. The CDR3 bases are TGTGCCAGCAGCTTGACGGGGGGGCATGTCACTGAAGCTTTCTTT.

V gene TRBV19 combines with J gene TRBJ2-7; 7 bases line up with TRBD1. V dropped 5 bases and J dropped 5; count of bases not matched to a gene: 6. From germline, CDR1 is LNHDA and CDR2 SQIVND (reference sequence). This CDR3 spans 13 amino acids. The CDR3 bases are TGTGCCAGTAGTCCACAGGGGCTGGACGAGCAGTACTTC. This gives the protein CASSPQGLDEQYF.

The V and J genes are TRBV19 and TRBJ2-5, with a possible D match to TRBD2 (6 bases). This CDR3 is 14 amino acids long. Trimming took off 4 bases at V and 4 bases at J, with 13 bases between the two ends. Germline loops: CDR1 LNHDA, CDR2 SQIVND (reference sequence). The CDR3 bases are TGTGCCAGTAGTACATGGGGGGAGGTAGAGACCCAGTACTTC. It codes for CASSTWGEVETQYF.

The chain joins TRBV29-1 to TRBJ2-7; 12 bases are a match to TRBD2. The CDR3 has 16 amino acids. V dropped 7 bases and J dropped 6; count of bases not matched to a gene: 16. Per the germline V gene, CDR1 is SQVTM and CDR2 is ANQGSEA. This CDR3 is CSAYQTTSGGFFEQYF. CDR3 sequence (DNA): TGCAGCGCCTACCAGACAACTAGCGGGGGGTTCTTCGAGCAGTACTTC.

The rearrangement links TRBV27 to TRBJ2-4, with 10 bases that match TRBD1. V lost 6 bases and J lost 7; bases outside the gene matches: 9. The length of the CDR3 is 15 residues. In germline, CDR1 is MNHEY, CDR2 SMNVEV (reference sequence). CDR3 sequence reads: CASSKDRGSGNIQYF. CDR3 nucleotide sequence: TGTGCCAGCAGCAAGGACAGGGGGTCCGGGAACATTCAGTACTTC.

On this clone itself: Mismatch with germline at one junction end may stem from a read error. The genes are TRBV28 and TRBJ2-7; maybe TRBD2 (5 bases). The CDR3 spans 12 residues. CDR1 and CDR2 (germline): MDHEN, SYDVKM. The CDR3 region is CASSQSGLSGRF. The CDR3, as DNA: TGTGCCAGCAGCCAAAGCGGCCTCAGCGGCCGCTTC.

This clone was recorded once. CDR3 loop: CASSPRTGTDIQYF. CDR3 DNA: TGTGCCAGCAGCCCCCGGACAGGGACGGACATTCAGTACTTC. V gene TRBV7-3 combines with J gene TRBJ2-4, with TRBD1 matching over 8 bases. Germline loops: CDR1 SGHTA, CDR2 FQGTGA. This CDR3 has 14 amino acids. V trimming: 5 bases; J trimming: 8 bases; junction bases outside the gene matches: 8.